This T cell receptor beta chain came from a study of T-cell reconstitution after alpha-beta-depleted transplantation in children. Study-level findings and limits: Recipient T cells and thymic progenitors that survived were the source of the high TCRbeta diversity seen at day 60 in some patients. After transplant, at about two months, alpha-beta T cells were reportedly derived from several hundred expanded graft clones. At the one-year point after transplant, T-cell counts and TCRbeta diversity were found to come mostly from T cells that had been newly produced.

The CDR3 is 15 amino acids. CDR1 and CDR2 from the germline V gene are SGHRS and YFSETQ. The V end lost 4 bases, the J end lost 0 bases, and 10 bases lay between the germline ends. This clonotype was seen a few times. Its antigen is still unknown. During its preparation, the TCRbeta library received unique molecular identifiers. Each CDR3 protein is one row after TCRdb ran MiXCR on the PCR reads. The sample consists of hundreds of thousands of distinct CDR3 sequences, roughly 14% of them appearing once. The sample in question was PBMCs, obtained before TCRalphabeta/CD19-depleted stem cell transplant. The chain is built from TRBV5-1 and TRBJ1-4; D is unclear. This TCR derives from a girl under 10 years old with congenital amegakaryocytic thrombocytopenia, due to receive a stem cell transplant. CDR3 sequence reads: CASSLPLATNEKLFF. The CDR3 nucleotides are TGCGCCAGCAGCCTGCCCCTTGCAACTAATGAAAAACTGTTTTTT. The whole variable domain, filled in from reference TRBV5-1 and TRBJ1-4, reads KAGVTQTPRYLIKTRGQQVTLSCSPISGHRSVSWYQQTPGQGLQFLFEYFSETQRNKGNFPGRFSGRQFSNSRSEMNVSTLELGDSALYLCASSLPLATNEKLFFGSGTQLSVL.